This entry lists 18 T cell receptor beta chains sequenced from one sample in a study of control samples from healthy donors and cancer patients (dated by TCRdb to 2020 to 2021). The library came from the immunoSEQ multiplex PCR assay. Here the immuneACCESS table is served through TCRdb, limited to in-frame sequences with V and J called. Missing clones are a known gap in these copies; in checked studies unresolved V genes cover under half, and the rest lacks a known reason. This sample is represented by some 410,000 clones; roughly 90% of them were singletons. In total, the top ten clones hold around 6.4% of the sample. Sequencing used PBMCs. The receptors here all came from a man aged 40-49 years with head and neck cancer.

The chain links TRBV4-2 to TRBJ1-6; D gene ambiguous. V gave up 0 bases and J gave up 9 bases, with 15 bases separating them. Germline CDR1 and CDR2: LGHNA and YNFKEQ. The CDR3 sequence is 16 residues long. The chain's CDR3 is CASSQEGLRRSSPLHF. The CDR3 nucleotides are TGTGCCAGCAGCCAAGAAGGCCTCCGCCGCAGTTCACCCCTCCACTTT.

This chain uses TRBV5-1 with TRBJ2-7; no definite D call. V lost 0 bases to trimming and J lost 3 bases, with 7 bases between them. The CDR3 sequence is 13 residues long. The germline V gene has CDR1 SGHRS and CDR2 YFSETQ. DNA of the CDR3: TGCGCCAGCAGCTTGGCCGACCTCTACGAGCAGTACTTC. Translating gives CASSLADLYEQYF.

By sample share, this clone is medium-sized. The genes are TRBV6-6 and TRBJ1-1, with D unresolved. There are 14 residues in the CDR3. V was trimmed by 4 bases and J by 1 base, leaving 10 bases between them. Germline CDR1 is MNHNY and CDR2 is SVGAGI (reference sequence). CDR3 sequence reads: CASSFMTANTEAFF. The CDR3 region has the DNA TGTGCCAGCAGTTTTATGACCGCGAACACTGAAGCTTTCTTT.

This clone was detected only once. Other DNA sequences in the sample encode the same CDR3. The CDR3 DNA reads as TGCGCCAGCAGCTTGAGGATAGCCGGCGAGCAGTACTTC. Residues: CASSLRIAGEQYF. This chain uses TRBV5-1 with TRBJ2-7, with D unclear. CDR3 length: 13 amino acids. CDR1 SGHRS and CDR2 YFSETQ come from the germline V gene. Trimming took 1 base from V and 6 from J, leaving 11 bases between them.

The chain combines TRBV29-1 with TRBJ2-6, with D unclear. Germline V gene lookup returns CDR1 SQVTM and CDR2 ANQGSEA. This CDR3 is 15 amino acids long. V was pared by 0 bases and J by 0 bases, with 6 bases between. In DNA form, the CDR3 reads TGCAGCGTTGAAGATCTACCCTCTGGGGCCAACGTCCTGACTTTC. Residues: CSVEDLPSGANVLTF.

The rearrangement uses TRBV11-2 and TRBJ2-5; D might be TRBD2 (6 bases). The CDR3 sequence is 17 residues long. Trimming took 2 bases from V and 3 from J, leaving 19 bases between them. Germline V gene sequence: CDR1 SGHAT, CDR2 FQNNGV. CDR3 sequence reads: CASSLRTQRVVEETQYF. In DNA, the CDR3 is TGTGCCAGCAGCTTACGAACGCAGCGGGTAGTAGAAGAGACCCAGTACTTC.

CDR3 DNA: TGCGCCAGCAGCTTCTACTTGCCGGGACAGGGACCCACCGGGGAGCTGTTTTTT. This encodes CASSFYLPGQGPTGELFF. This chain links TRBV5-1 with TRBJ2-2, with TRBD1 identical over 9 bases. Germline lookup yields CDR1 SGHRS and CDR2 YFSETQ. This CDR3 is 18 amino acids long. With V trimmed by 2 bases and J by 4 bases, 12 bases remained unmatched.

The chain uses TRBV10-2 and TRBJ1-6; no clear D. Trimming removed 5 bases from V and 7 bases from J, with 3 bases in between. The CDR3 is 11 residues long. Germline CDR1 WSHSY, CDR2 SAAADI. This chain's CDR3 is CASSPNSPLHF. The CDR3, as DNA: TGCGCCAGCAGTCCAAATTCACCCCTCCACTTT.

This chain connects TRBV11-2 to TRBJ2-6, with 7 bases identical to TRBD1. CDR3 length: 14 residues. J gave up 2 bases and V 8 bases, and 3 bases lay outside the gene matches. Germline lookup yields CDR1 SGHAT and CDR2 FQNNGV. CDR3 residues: CASGDRAGANVLTF. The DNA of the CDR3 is TGTGCCAGCGGCGACAGGGCTGGGGCCAACGTCCTGACTTTC.

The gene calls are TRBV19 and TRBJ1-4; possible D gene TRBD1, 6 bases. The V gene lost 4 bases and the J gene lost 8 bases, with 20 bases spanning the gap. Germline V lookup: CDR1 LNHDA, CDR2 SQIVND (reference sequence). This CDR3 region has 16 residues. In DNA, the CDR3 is TGTGCCAGTAGTACTCACCCCCAGGGGAGAGGCGAAAAACTGTTTTTT. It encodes CASSTHPQGRGEKLFF.

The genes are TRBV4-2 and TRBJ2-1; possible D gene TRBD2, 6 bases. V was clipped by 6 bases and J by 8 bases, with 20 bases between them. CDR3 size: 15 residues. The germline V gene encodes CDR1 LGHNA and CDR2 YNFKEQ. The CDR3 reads CASSLQNGRGDEQFF. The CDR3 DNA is TGTGCCAGCAGTCTCCAGAACGGGAGAGGGGATGAGCAGTTCTTC.

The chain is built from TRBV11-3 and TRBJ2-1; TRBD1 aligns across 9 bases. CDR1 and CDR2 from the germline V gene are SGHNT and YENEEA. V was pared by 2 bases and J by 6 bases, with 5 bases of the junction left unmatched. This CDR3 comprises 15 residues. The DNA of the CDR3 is TGTGCCAGCAGCTTAAGGACAGGGGCCAGCAATGAGCAGTTCTTC. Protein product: CASSLRTGASNEQFF.

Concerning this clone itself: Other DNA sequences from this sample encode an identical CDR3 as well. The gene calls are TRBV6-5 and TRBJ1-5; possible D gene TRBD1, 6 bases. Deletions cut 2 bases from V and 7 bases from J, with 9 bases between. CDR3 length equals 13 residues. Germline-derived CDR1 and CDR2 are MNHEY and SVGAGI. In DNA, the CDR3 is TGTGCCAGCAGTTACGGGGGCAGACAGCCCCAGCATTTT. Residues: CASSYGGRQPQHF.

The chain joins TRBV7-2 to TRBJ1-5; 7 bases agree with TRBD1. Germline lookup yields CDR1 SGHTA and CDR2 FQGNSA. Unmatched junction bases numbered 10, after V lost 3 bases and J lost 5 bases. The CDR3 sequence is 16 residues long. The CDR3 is CASSFSTGVSHQPQHF. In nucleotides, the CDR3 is TGTGCCAGCAGCTTTAGTACAGGGGTATCTCATCAGCCCCAGCATTTT.

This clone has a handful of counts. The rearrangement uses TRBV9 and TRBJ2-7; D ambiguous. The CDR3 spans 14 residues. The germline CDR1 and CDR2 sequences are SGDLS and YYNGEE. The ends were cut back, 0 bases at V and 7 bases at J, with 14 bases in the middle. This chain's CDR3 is CASSVEARTREQYF. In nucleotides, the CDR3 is TGTGCCAGCAGCGTAGAAGCCAGGACCCGGGAGCAGTACTTC.

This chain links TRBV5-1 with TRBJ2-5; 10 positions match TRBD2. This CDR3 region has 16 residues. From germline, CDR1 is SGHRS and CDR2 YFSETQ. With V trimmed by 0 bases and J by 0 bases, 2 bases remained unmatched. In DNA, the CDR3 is TGCGCCAGCAGCTTGGTAGCGGGAGGTCACCAAGAGACCCAGTACTTC. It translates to CASSLVAGGHQETQYF.

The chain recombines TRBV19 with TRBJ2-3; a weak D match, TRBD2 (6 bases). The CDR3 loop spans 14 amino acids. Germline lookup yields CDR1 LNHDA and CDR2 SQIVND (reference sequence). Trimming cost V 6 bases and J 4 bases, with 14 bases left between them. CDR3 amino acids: CASSSTTSPDTQYF. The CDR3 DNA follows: TGTGCCAGTAGCTCGACAACTAGCCCAGATACGCAGTATTTT. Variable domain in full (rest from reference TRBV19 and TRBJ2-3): DGGITQSPKYLFRKEGQNVTLSCEQNLNHDAMYWYRQDPGQGLRLIYYSQIVNDFQKGDIAEGYSVSREKKESFPLTVTSAQKNPTAFYLCASSSTTSPDTQYFGPGTRLTVL.

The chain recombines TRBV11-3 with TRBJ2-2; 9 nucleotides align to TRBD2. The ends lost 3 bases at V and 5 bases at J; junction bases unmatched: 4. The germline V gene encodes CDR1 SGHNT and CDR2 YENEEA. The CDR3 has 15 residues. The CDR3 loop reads CASSFSGRTTGELFF. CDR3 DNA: TGTGCCAGCAGCTTCAGCGGGAGGACTACCGGGGAGCTGTTTTTT.